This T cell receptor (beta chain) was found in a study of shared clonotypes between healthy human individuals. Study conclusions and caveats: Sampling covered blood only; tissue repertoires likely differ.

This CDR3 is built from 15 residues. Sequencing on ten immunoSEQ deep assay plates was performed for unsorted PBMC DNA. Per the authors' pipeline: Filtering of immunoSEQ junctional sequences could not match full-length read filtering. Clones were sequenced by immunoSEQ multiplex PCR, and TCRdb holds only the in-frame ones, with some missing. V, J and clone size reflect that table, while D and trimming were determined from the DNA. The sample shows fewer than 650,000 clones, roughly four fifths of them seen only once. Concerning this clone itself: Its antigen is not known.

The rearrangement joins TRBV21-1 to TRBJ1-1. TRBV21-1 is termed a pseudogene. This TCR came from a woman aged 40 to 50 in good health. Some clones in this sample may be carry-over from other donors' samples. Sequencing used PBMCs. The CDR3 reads CASSKGGPAHTEAFF. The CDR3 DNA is TGTGCCAGCAGCAAAGGGGGACCGGCCCACACTGAAGCTTTCTTT.